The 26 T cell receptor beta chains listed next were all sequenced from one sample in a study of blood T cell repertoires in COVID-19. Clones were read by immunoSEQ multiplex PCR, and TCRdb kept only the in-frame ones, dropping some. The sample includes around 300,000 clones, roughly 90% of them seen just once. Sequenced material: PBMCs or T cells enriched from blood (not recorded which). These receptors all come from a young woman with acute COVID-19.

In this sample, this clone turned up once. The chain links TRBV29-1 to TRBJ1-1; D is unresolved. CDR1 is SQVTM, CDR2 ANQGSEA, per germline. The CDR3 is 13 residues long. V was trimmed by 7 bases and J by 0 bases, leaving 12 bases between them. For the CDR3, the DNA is TGCAGCGGACTGGCTGCCATGAACACTGAAGCTTTCTTT. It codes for CSGLAAMNTEAFF.

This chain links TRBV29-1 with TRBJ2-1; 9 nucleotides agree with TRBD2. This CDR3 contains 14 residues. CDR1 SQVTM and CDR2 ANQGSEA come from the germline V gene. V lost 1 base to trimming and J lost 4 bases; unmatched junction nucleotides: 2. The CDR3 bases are TGCAGCGTTGAAGGACTAGCGGTATACAATGAGCAGTTCTTC. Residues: CSVEGLAVYNEQFF.

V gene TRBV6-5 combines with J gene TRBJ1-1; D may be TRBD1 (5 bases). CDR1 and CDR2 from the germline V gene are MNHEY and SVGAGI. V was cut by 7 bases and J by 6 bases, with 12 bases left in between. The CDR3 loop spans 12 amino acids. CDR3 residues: CASNLQVPEAFF. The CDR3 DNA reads TGTGCCAGCAATTTACAGGTCCCTGAAGCTTTCTTT.

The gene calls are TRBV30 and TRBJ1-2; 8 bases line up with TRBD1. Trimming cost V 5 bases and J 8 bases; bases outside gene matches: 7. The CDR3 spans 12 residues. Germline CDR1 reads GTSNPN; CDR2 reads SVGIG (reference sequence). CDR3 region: CAWGGTGGGYTF. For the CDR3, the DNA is TGTGCCTGGGGCGGGACAGGTGGGGGCTACACCTTC.

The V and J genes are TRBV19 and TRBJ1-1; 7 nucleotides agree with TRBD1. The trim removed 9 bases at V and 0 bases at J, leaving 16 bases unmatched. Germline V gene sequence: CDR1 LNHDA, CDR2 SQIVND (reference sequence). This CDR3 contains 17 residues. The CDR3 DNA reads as TGTGCCAGCACCCCGTGGGACAGAGGGGGAATGAACACTGAAGCTTTCTTT. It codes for CASTPWDRGGMNTEAFF.

In DNA, the CDR3 is TGTGCCAGCAGCGTAGCGGGACAGAGCTCCTACGAGCAGTACTTC. Encoded protein: CASSVAGQSSYEQYF. The gene calls are TRBV9 and TRBJ2-7; 7 bases fit TRBD1. In germline, CDR1 is SGDLS, CDR2 YYNGEE. Trimming at V came to 0 bases and at J to 0 bases, leaving 3 bases not matched to a gene. The CDR3 loop spans 15 amino acids.

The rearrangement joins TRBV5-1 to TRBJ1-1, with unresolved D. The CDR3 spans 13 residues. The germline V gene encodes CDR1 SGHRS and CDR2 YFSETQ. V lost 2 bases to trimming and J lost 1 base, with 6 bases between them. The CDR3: CASSFEGNTEAFF. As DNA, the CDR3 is TGCGCCAGCAGCTTTGAGGGGAACACTGAAGCTTTCTTT. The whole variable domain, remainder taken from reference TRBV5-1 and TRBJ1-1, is KAGVTQTPRYLIKTRGQQVTLSCSPISGHRSVSWYQQTPGQGLQFLFEYFSETQRNKGNFPGRFSGRQFSNSRSEMNVSTLELGDSALYLCASSFEGNTEAFFGQGTRLTVV.

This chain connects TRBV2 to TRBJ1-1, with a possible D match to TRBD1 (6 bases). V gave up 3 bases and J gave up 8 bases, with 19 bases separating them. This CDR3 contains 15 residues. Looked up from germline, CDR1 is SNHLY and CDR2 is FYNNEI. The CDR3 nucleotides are TGTGCCAGCAGTGAGCTACAGGGACCCTTGACCGAAGCTTTCTTT. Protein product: CASSELQGPLTEAFF.

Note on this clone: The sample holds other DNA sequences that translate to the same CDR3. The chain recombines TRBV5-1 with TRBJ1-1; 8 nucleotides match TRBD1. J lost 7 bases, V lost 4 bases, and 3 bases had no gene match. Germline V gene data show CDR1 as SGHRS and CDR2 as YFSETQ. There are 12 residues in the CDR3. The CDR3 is CASSLGQGEAFF. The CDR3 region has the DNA TGCGCCAGCAGCCTCGGACAGGGTGAAGCTTTCTTT.

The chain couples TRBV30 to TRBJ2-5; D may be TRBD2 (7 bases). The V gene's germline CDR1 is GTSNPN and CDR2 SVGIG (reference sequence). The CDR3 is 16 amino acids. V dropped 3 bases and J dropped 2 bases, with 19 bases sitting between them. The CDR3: CAWSGPVGGGQETQYF. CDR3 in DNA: TGTGCCTGGAGCGGACCCGTAGGGGGAGGGCAAGAGACCCAGTACTTC.

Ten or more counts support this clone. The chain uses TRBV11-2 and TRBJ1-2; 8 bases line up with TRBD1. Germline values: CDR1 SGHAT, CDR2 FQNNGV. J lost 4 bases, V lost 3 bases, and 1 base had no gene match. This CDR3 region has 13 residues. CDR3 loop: CASSLGQAYGYTF. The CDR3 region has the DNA TGTGCCAGCAGCTTGGGACAGGCCTATGGCTACACCTTC.

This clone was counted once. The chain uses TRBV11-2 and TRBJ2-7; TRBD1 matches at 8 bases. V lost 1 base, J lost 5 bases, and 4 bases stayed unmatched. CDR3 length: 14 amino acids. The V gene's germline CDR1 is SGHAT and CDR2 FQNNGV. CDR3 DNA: TGTGCCAGCAGCTTAGGGACAGGGTTGAACGAGCAGTACTTC. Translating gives CASSLGTGLNEQYF.

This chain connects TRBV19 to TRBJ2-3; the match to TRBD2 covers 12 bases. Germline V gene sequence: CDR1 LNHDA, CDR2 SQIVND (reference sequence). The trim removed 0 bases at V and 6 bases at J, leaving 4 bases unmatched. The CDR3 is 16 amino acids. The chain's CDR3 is CASSIDRTSGTDTQYF. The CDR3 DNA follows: TGTGCCAGTAGTATAGATCGGACTAGCGGGACGGATACGCAGTATTTT.

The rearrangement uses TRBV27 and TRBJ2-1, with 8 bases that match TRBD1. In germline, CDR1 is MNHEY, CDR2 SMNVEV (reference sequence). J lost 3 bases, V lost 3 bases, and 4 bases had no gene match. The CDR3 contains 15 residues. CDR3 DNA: TGTGCCAGCAGTTTGGGACAGGTGTTCTACAATGAGCAGTTCTTC. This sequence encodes CASSLGQVFYNEQFF.

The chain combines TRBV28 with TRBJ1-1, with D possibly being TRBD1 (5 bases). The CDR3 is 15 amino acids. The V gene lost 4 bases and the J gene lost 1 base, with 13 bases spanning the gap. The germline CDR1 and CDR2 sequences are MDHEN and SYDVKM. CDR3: CASSSAGTANTEAFF. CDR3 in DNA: TGTGCCAGCAGTTCGGCGGGGACGGCGAACACTGAAGCTTTCTTT.

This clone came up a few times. CDR3 sequence (DNA): TGTGCCAGCAGCGTGGACGAATCGGGAGTGGTCGAGCAGTACTTC. Its protein is CASSVDESGVVEQYF. The chain joins TRBV9 to TRBJ2-7, with D possibly being TRBD2 (6 bases). This CDR3 contains 15 residues. The ends were cut back, 2 bases at V and 6 bases at J, with 18 bases in the middle. The germline V gene has CDR1 SGDLS and CDR2 YYNGEE.

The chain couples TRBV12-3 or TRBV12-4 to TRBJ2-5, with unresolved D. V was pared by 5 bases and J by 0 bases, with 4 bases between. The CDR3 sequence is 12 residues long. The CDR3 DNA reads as TGTGCCAGCAGTCCGTACCAAGAGACCCAGTACTTC. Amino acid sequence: CASSPYQETQYF.

CDR3 sequence (DNA): TGTGCCAGCAGTTGGACAGGTTCGGGTGGAGAGACCCAGTACTTC. As protein: CASSWTGSGGETQYF. The V and J genes are TRBV6-5 and TRBJ2-5; 7 bases map to TRBD1. V trimming: 4 bases; J trimming: 4 bases; junction bases outside the gene matches: 9. CDR1 and CDR2 from the germline V gene are MNHEY and SVGAGI. CDR3 length equals 15 residues.

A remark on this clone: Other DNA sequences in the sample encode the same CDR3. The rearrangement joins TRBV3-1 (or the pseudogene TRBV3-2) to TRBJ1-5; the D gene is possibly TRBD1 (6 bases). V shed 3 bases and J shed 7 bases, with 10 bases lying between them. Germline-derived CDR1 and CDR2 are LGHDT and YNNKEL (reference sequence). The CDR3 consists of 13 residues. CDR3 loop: CASSQAQGQPQHF. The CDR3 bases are TGTGCCAGCAGCCAGGCACAGGGCCAGCCCCAGCATTTT.

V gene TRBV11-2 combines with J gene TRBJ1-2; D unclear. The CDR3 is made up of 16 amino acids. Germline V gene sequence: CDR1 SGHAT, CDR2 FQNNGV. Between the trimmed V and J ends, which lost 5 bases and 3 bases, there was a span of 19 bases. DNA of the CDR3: TGTGCCAGCAGCCCTCCCCTTCTCGGGGTAGACTATGGCTACACCTTC. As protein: CASSPPLLGVDYGYTF.

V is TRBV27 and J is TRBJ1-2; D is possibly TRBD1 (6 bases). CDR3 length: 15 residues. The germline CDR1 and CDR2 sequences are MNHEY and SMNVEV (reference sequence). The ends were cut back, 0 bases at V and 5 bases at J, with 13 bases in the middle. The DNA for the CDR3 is TGTGCCAGCAGTTTATCGTCAGGGGCCGGGTATGGCTACACCTTC. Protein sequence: CASSLSSGAGYGYTF.

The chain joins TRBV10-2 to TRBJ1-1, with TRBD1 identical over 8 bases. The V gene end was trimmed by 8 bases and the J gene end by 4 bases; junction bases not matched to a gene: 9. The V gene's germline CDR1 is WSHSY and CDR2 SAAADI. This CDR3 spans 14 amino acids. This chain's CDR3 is CASADRGEGTEAFF. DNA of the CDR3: TGCGCCAGCGCCGACAGGGGTGAAGGCACTGAAGCTTTCTTT.

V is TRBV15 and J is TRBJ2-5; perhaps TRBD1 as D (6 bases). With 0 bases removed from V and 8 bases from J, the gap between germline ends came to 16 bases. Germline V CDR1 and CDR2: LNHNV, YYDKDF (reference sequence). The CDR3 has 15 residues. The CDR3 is CATSRDSTGPYTQYF. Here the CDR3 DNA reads TGTGCCACCAGCAGAGATAGTACAGGGCCCTATACCCAGTACTTC.

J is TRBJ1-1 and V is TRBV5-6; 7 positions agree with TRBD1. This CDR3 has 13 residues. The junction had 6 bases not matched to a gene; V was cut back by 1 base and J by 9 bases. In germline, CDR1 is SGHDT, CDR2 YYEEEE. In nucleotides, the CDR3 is TGTGCCAGCAGCTTGCCCCAGGGGGGCCAAGCTTTCTTT. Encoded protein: CASSLPQGGQAFF.

The CDR3 is CASSAPGLAAGQDEQFF. Written as DNA, the CDR3 is TGTGCCAGCAGTGCGCCGGGACTAGCGGCGGGGCAGGATGAGCAGTTCTTC. The J gene is TRBJ2-1, the V gene TRBV27; 11 nucleotides align to TRBD2. Trimming at V came to 5 bases and at J to 8 bases, leaving 14 bases not matched to a gene. The CDR3 length is 17 residues. From germline, CDR1 is MNHEY and CDR2 SMNVEV (reference sequence).

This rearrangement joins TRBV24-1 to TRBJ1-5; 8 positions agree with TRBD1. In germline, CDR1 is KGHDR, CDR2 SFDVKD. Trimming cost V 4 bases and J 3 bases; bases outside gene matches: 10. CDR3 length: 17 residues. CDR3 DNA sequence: TGTGCCACCAGTGACCCCAAGGACAGGGCCGACAATCAGCCCCAGCATTTT. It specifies CATSDPKDRADNQPQHF.